The rows below give T cell receptor beta chains drawn from one sample of a study of neoadjuvant anti-PD-1 for oral cavity cancer. Sequenced by immunoSEQ multiplex PCR; TCRdb stores in-frame clones only, minus some. The top ten clones hold about 3% of a sample with fewer than 20,000 clones, about three fifths of them seen once. The sample in question was PBMCs, obtained before nivolumab (anti-PD-1) treatment. These receptor sequences come from a person between 35 and 79 years old with oral cavity squamous cell carcinoma. Both conserved end residues are part of each CDR3. D genes are given only for firm matches. Rows give clone size only sometimes, using once, few, many, or a class for an expanded clone.

NA TRBJ2-3 NA TRBV10-1 TGCGCCAGCAGAGTGAGGGACCGTGGCAGGGACACAGATACGCAGTATTTT CASRVRDRGRDTDTQYF
NA TRBJ1-1 once TRBV5-4 TGTGCCAGCAGCCGCCCTGATACAGCAAACACTGAAGCTTTCTTT CASSRPDTANTEAFF
TRBD2 TRBJ2-4 NA TRBV7-8 TGTGCCAGCAGCTCCGGCGGTTCCGGCGGGAGAGGGGTCAAAAACATTCAGTACTTC CASSSGGSGGRGVKNIQYF
TRBD2 TRBJ2-7 NA TRBV2 TGTGCCAACCCGGGGACTAGCGGCTACGAGCAGTACTTC CANPGTSGYEQYF
TRBD2 TRBJ2-3 NA TRBV5-1 TGCGCCAGCACTCCAGCGGGAGGGGTAGGCACAGATACGCAGTATTTT CASTPAGGVGTDTQYF
TRBD1 TRBJ1-1 NA TRBV19 TGTGCCAGTAGCCGAACACAGGGGGCGAACACTGAAGCTTTCTTT CASSRTQGANTEAFF
NA TRBJ1-2 NA TRBV29-1 TGCAGCGTTGAAGATCTGGACACTGTCTATGGCTACACCTTC CSVEDLDTVYGYTF
NA TRBJ1-5 NA TRBV6-5 TGTGCCAGCAGTGCCACTTACCCCCAGCCCCAGCATTTT CASSATYPQPQHF
NA TRBJ2-1 NA TRBV11-3 TGTGCCAGCAGTCGACTCCAAAATGAGCAGTTCTTC CASSRLQNEQFF
TRBD1 TRBJ1-2 NA TRBV28 TGTGCCAGCAGTTTTTCCAGGGGGAACGGCTACACCTTC CASSFSRGNGYTF
NA TRBJ2-7 NA TRBV6-5 TGTGCCAGCAGGCCCACTAGGTTAGGCAGCTACGAGCAGTACTTC CASRPTRLGSYEQYF
TRBD1 TRBJ1-1 few TRBV10-3 TGTGCCATCGGGACAGGGATGACTGAAGCTTTCTTT CAIGTGMTEAFF
NA TRBJ2-2 few TRBV7-9 TGTGCCAGCACCCTAGGAGGAAACACCGGGGAGCTGTTTTTT CASTLGGNTGELFF
NA TRBJ1-5 NA TRBV6-6 TGTGCCAGCACCCCGAGGGGGGACTATAGCAATCAGCCCCAGCATTTT CASTPRGDYSNQPQHF
NA TRBJ2-3 NA TRBV7-6 TGTGCCAGCAGTTCATCCGGGAAAAGCGCAGATACGCAGTATTTT CASSSSGKSADTQYF
TRBD2 TRBJ2-3 NA TRBV27 TGTGCCAGCAGCCGGACTAGCCTCACAGATACGCAGTATTTT CASSRTSLTDTQYF
TRBD2 TRBJ2-1 NA TRBV27 TGTGCCAGCAGTATCGGGACTAGCGGGATAAATGAGCAGTTCTTC CASSIGTSGINEQFF
TRBD2 TRBJ2-1 NA TRBV19 TGTGCCAGTAGTATTAAGGCACTAGCGGGGAACAATGAGCAGTTCTTC CASSIKALAGNNEQFF
NA TRBJ1-2 NA TRBV27 TGTGCCAGCAGGAAGACAGGCGACAACTATGGCTACACCTTC CASRKTGDNYGYTF
TRBD2 TRBJ2-1 NA TRBV7-3 TGTGCCAGCAGCCCCCAGAGGACTAGCGGCAATGAGCAGTTCTTC CASSPQRTSGNEQFF
NA TRBJ1-1 few TRBV9 TGTGCCAGCAGCTTGGCCCTTTATGACACTGAAGCTTTCTTT CASSLALYDTEAFF
TRBD2 TRBJ2-7 NA TRBV29-1 TGCAGCGTTGAGCTGCCTAGCGGAACCTACGAGCAGTACTTC CSVELPSGTYEQYF
TRBD1 TRBJ2-1 NA TRBV14 TGTGCCAGCAGCCTTAGACAGGGATGGTACAATGAGCAGTTCTTC CASSLRQGWYNEQFF
TRBD1 TRBJ1-2 NA TRBV14 TGTGCCAGCAGCCAAGCGGGACAGGTCTATGGCTACACCTTC CASSQAGQVYGYTF
TRBD2 TRBJ2-3 few TRBV7-3 TGTGCCAGCAGCGCTCTAAGCGGGAGAGTAGATACGCAGTATTTT CASSALSGRVDTQYF
TRBD2 TRBJ2-1 NA TRBV6-5 TGTGCCAGCAGTTACTCCGGACTAGCGGGGACCAATGAGCAGTTCTTC CASSYSGLAGTNEQFF
TRBD2 TRBJ2-4 NA TRBV6-5 TGTGCCAGCAGTTCCCGACTAGCGGGAGGGAGGGACATTCAGTACTTC CASSSRLAGGRDIQYF
NA TRBJ1-3 once TRBV5-1 TGCGCCAGCAGCTTGGATGGTTACACCATATATTTT CASSLDGYTIYF
TRBD2 TRBJ2-1 NA TRBV6-6 TGTGCCAGCAGAAATAGCGGGAGTGCTAATGAGCAGTTCTTC CASRNSGSANEQFF
NA TRBJ2-2 NA TRBV9 TGTGCCAGCAGCGTAGGGTCGGGGGGCGCCGGGACCGGGGAGCTGTTTTTT CASSVGSGGAGTGELFF
TRBD2 TRBJ2-7 NA TRBV30 TGTGCCTGGAGGACTAGCGGGACTACCTACGAGCAGTACTTC CAWRTSGTTYEQYF
NA TRBJ2-7 NA TRBV7-8 TGTGCCAGCAGCTTAGGGGCAGCCCGGGGCGAGCAGTACTTC CASSLGAARGEQYF
NA TRBJ1-5 few TRBV7-8 TGTGCCAGCAGCTCCTACGGACAGTCCAATCAGCCCCAGCATTTT CASSSYGQSNQPQHF
TRBD2 TRBJ2-1 NA TRBV4-2 TGTGCCAGCAGCCAAACGGGACTAGCGGGAGGGACCTCCTACAATGAGCAGTTCTTC CASSQTGLAGGTSYNEQFF
TRBD2 TRBJ2-5 NA TRBV5-1 TGCGCCAGCAGCTTGGCAGCTAGCGGGAGTTGGGAGACCCAGTACTTC CASSLAASGSWETQYF
NA TRBJ2-7 once TRBV29-1 TGCAGCGTTCGGGCAGGGGCCCACGAGCAGTACTTC CSVRAGAHEQYF
NA TRBJ2-1 NA TRBV10-3 TGTGCCATCAGTGAGTCGATAAGTTCAAGCGATGAGCAGTTCTTC CAISESISSSDEQFF
NA TRBJ1-5 NA TRBV28 TGTGCCAGCAGTTTCCGGGGGCAGGCTAATCAGCCCCAGCATTTT CASSFRGQANQPQHF
NA TRBJ1-5 once TRBV6-1 TGTGCCAGCAGTGAGGCGGGTTACAATCAGCCCCAGCATTTT CASSEAGYNQPQHF
TRBD2 TRBJ2-2 NA TRBV6-6 TGTGCCAGCTTCTCCCGGGGGGTTATGGGAGGCGGGGAGCTGTTTTTT CASFSRGVMGGGELFF
TRBD2 TRBJ2-1 NA TRBV6-1 TGTGCCAGCAGGGTAAGCGCGGGAGTAAATAATGAGCAGTTCTTC CASRVSAGVNNEQFF
NA TRBJ2-1 NA TRBV20-1 TGCAGTGCTAGAGACTACAATGAGCAGTTCTTC CSARDYNEQFF
TRBD1 TRBJ2-1 NA TRBV25-1 TGTGCCAGCAGTGGCACAGGGGGCGGCGATGAGCAGTTCTTC CASSGTGGGDEQFF
NA TRBJ2-1 NA TRBV7-9 TGTGCCAGCAGCCTTTCTGGACTTCCGGGCAATGAGCAGTTCTTC CASSLSGLPGNEQFF
NA TRBJ2-5 NA TRBV30 TGTGCCTGGCGCCCGGAGGGGGAGACCCAGTACTTC CAWRPEGETQYF
NA TRBJ1-5 NA TRBV10-3 TGTGCCATCAGTGCCGCGGGAATGGGCAATCAGCCCCAGCATTTT CAISAAGMGNQPQHF
TRBD2 TRBJ2-3 NA TRBV5-1 TGCGCCAGCAGCGCGACTAGCGCCAGCACAGATACGCAGTATTTT CASSATSASTDTQYF
NA TRBJ1-4 NA TRBV25-1 TGTGCCAGCAGTGAAACAGACAGCCTCGAAAAACTGTTTTTT CASSETDSLEKLFF
NA TRBJ1-1 few TRBV28 TGTGCCAGCAGTTCCACGGGGAAGGGGCTCACTGAAGCTTTCTTT CASSSTGKGLTEAFF
TRBD1 TRBJ1-2 NA TRBV9 TGTGCCAGCAGCGCTCCGGGACAGTCTTTAAACTATGGCTACACCTTC CASSAPGQSLNYGYTF
NA TRBJ2-1 NA TRBV10-3 TGTGCCATCAGTGAGTCAAAGGTCGATGAGCAGTTCTTC CAISESKVDEQFF